This T cell receptor (beta chain) was captured by sequencing in a study of response to subunit inactivated influenza vaccine. Study findings and constraints: With each seasonal influenza vaccination, the authors suggested, few new T cells are recruited.

TCRdb analysed the RT-PCR reads with MiXCR anew, one entry per CDR3 protein. The table includes 630,000 or so distinct CDR3 sequences, 15% to 17% detected once. The CDR3 totals 14 residues. Trimming pared 5 bases from V and 0 bases from J, leaving 8 bases between. This clonotype came up a few times. What it binds is not known. This sequence was found in a man aged 45-60 years who received an inactivated influenza vaccine. V and J are TRBV12-3 or TRBV12-4 and TRBJ1-5, with D uncertain. Material: PBMCs from blood, obtained approximately 12 days after vaccination. CDR3 nucleotide sequence: TGTGCCAGCAGTAACACCCTTAGCAATCAGCCCCAGCATTTT. Translation: CASSNTLSNQPQHF.